This TCR beta chain was sequenced for a study of blood T cell repertoires in COVID-19. Whole-study context: COVID-19 samples from acute and convalescent phases originated in the United States, Italy and Spain. PBMCs, B-cell-depleted T cells, or T cells provided the cDNA or gDNA that made up the material.

Per the original data handling: Amplifying reference gene primers gave estimates of nucleated cell counts. Method: immunoSEQ multiplex PCR; TCRdb's copy keeps in-frame clones and lacks some. V, J and clone size are those of that table, while D and trimming were read from the DNA. The top ten hold 2.5% of the sample, which has over 100,000 clones, 87% seen once. Germline CDR1 and CDR2: SGHNT and YYREEE (reference sequence). The CDR3 consists of 15 residues. Trimming stripped 5 bases from V and 0 bases from J, with 9 bases between. Sequencing was performed on peripheral blood. The chain employs TRBV5-4 and TRBJ2-6; TRBD1 is a possible D gene (6 bases). The sequence was obtained from a man aged 50 to 59 with active COVID-19. The CDR3 sequence: CASSRQASGANVLTF. The CDR3 region has the DNA TGTGCCAGCAGTAGACAGGCCTCTGGGGCCAACGTCCTGACTTTC.